A selection of T cell receptor beta chains follows, all from one sample in a study of response to subunit inactivated influenza vaccine. TCRdb used MiXCR to reprocess the RT-PCR reads, holding one entry per CDR3 protein. The sample has about 800,000 distinct CDR3 sequences, about 20% seen once. Sequenced material: PBMCs from blood, taken 4 to 6 days after vaccination. The receptors were sampled from a middle-aged man who received an inactivated influenza vaccine. Each CDR3 is given with its conserved first and last residue. Each record gives: V gene, clone size, J gene, D gene, CDR3 DNA, CDR3 protein. D genes are given only for firm matches. Clone size, where shown, is once, few, many, or a class for clones that have expanded.

TRBV7-3	NA	TRBJ2-1	TRBD1	TGTGCCAGCAGCTTAACTCGACAGGGGGCAGGGGAGCAGTTCTTC	CASSLTRQGAGEQFF
TRBV29-1	many	TRBJ2-1	TRBD2	TGCAGCGTTGAATCCGGGACTAGCAATGAGCAGTTCTTC	CSVESGTSNEQFF
TRBV12-3/TRBV12-4	NA	TRBJ2-3	TRBD2	TGTGCCAGCAGTACTAGCGGGCACACAGATACGCAGTATTTT	CASSTSGHTDTQYF
TRBV12-3/TRBV12-4	few	TRBJ2-3	NA	TGTGCCAGCGGACTCGATCCTTCTCGACGCACAGATACGCAGTATTTT	CASGLDPSRRTDTQYF
TRBV12-3/TRBV12-4	NA	TRBJ2-1	NA	TGTGCCAGCAGTTTACAAGCGGTCAACTACAATGAGCAGTTCTTC	CASSLQAVNYNEQFF
TRBV27	few	TRBJ2-7	NA	TGTGCCAGCAGTACTGAAGGGGGGAAAGGCTACGAGCAGTACTTC	CASSTEGGKGYEQYF
TRBV20-1	few	TRBJ2-7	NA	TGCAGTGCGAACACAGGCCGCCGCCTAAGGGAGCAGTACTTC	CSANTGRRLREQYF
TRBV5-6	few	TRBJ2-1	NA	TGTGCCAGCAGTTTTTGGGGGCAGGCGAGCTCCTACAATGAGCAGTTCTTC	CASSFWGQASSYNEQFF
TRBV28	few	TRBJ2-5	NA	TGTGCCAGCAGTTCCGGGCAGGCCAGACAAGAGACCCAGTACTTC	CASSSGQARQETQYF
TRBV4-1	few	TRBJ2-6	NA	TGCGCCAGCAGAAGATGGGCGACTGGGGCCAACGTCCTGACTTTC	CASRRWATGANVLTF
TRBV4-3	few	TRBJ2-7	NA	TGCGCCAGCAGCCAAGATCTTGCCAGGGGCGACGAGCAGTACTTC	CASSQDLARGDEQYF
TRBV10-2	few	TRBJ2-7	NA	TGCGCCAGCAGTGAGTATAAGGGGGACGAGCAGTACTTC	CASSEYKGDEQYF
TRBV20-1	NA	TRBJ2-7	TRBD1	TGCAGTGCTAGTAGGACAGGGGGCGACGAGCAGTACTTC	CSASRTGGDEQYF
TRBV20-1	few	TRBJ2-2	NA	TGCAGTTCTATAAACAGGACCGCGAACACCGGGGAGCTGTTTTTT	CSSINRTANTGELFF
TRBV12-3/TRBV12-4	many	TRBJ1-5	NA	TGTGCCAGCAGTCCGGGTAATCAGCCCCAGCATTTT	CASSPGNQPQHF
TRBV20-1	many	TRBJ2-7	TRBD1	TGCAGTGCTAGAGACGAAGGACAGGCAGACGAGCAGTACTTC	CSARDEGQADEQYF
TRBV6-1	NA	TRBJ1-2	TRBD1	TGTGCCAGCAGTGAGACAGGGAGGCCCCCCTATGGCTACACCTTC	CASSETGRPPYGYTF
TRBV24-1	NA	TRBJ2-7	NA	TGTGCCACCAGTGATTCCGGGACAAAATACGAGCAGTACTTC	CATSDSGTKYEQYF